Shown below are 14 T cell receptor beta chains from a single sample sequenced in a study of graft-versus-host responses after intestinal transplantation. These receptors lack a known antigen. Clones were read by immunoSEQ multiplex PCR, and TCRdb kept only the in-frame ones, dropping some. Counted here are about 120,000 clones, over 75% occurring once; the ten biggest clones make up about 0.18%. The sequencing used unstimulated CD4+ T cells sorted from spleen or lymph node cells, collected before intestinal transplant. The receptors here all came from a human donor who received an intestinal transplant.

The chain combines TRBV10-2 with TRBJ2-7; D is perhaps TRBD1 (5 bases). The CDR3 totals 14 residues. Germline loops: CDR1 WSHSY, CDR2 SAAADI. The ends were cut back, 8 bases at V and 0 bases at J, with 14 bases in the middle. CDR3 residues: CASGTGSSSYEQYF. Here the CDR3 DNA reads TGCGCCAGCGGTACAGGCTCCAGCTCCTACGAGCAGTACTTC.

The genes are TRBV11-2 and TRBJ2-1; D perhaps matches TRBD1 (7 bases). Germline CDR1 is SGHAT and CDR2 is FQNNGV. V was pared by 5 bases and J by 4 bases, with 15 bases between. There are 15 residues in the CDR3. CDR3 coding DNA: TGTGCCAGCAGCGAGAGACAGGGAGGATACAATGAGCAGTTCTTC. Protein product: CASSERQGGYNEQFF.

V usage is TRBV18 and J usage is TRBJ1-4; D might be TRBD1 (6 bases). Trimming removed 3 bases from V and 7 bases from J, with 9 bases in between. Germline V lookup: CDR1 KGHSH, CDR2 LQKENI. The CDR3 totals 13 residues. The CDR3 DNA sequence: TGTGCCAGCTCACCGACAGGTGGTGAAAAACTGTTTTTT. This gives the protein CASSPTGGEKLFF.

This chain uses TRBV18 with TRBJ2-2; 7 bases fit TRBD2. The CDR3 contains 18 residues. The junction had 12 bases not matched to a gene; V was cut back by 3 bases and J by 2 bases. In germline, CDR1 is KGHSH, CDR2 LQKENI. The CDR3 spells CASSPVAPREANTGELFF. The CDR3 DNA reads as TGTGCCAGCTCACCTGTGGCACCCCGGGAGGCAAACACCGGGGAGCTGTTTTTT.

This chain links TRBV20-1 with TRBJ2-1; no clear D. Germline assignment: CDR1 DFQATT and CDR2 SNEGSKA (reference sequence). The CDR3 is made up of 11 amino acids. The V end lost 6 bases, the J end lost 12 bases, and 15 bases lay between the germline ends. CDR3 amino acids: CSATDRVLQFF. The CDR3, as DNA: TGCAGTGCCACGGATCGGGTCCTGCAGTTCTTC.

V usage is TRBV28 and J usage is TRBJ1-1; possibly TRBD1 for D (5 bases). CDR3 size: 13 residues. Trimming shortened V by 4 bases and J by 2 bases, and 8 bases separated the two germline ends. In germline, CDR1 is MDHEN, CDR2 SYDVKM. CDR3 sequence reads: CASSSQGNTEAFF. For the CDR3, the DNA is TGTGCCAGCAGTTCGCAGGGTAACACTGAAGCTTTCTTT.

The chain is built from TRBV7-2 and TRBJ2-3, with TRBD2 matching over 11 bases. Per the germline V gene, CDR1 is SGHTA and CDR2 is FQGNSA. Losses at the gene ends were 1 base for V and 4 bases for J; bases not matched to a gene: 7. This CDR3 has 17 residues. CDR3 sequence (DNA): TGTGCCAGCAGCTTAGTCGGTAGCGGGGGGGCCCCAGATACGCAGTATTTT. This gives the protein CASSLVGSGGAPDTQYF. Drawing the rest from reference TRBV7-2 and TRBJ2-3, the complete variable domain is GAGVSQSPSNKVTEKGKDVELRCDPISGHTALYWYRQSLGQGLEFLIYFQGNSAPDKSGLPSDRFSAERTGGSVSTLTIQRTQQEDSAVYLCASSLVGSGGAPDTQYFGPGTRLTVL.

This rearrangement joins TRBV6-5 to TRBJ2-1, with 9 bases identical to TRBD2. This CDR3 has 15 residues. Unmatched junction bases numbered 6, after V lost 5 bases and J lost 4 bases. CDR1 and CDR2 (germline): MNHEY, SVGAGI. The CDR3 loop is CASSPSGGLYNEQFF. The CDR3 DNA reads TGTGCCAGCAGTCCAAGCGGGGGGCTTTACAATGAGCAGTTCTTC.

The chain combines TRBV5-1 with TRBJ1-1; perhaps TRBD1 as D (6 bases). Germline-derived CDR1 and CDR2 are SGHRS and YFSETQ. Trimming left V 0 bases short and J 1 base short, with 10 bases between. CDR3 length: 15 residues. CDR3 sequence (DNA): TGCGCCAGCAGCTTGGTGGTGGGGGCGAACACTGAAGCTTTCTTT. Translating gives CASSLVVGANTEAFF.

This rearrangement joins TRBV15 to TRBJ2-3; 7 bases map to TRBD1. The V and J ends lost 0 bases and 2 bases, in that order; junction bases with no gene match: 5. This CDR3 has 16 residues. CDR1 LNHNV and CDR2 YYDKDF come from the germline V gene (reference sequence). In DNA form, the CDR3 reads TGTGCCACCAGCAGAGATATAACAGGGGTCACAGATACGCAGTATTTT. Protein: CATSRDITGVTDTQYF.

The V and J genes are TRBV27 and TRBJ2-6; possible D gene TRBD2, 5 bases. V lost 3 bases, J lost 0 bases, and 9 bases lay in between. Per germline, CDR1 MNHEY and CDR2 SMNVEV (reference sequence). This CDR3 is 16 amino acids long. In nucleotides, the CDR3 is TGTGCCAGCAGTTTTTCCCGGGGCTCTGGGGCCAACGTCCTGACTTTC. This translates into CASSFSRGSGANVLTF.

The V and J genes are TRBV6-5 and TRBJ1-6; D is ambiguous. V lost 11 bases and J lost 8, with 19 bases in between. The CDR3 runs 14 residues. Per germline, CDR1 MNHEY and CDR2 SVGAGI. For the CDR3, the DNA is TGTGCCCTCAGCGGCAGGCTCAGCCATTCACCCCTCCACTTT. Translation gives CALSGRLSHSPLHF.

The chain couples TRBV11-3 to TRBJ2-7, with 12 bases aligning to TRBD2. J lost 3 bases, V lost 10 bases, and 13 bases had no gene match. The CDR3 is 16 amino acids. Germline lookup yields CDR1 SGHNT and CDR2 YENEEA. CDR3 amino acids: CATRRATSGSFYEQYF. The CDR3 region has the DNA TGTGCCACCCGGCGGGCGACTAGCGGGAGTTTCTACGAGCAGTACTTC.

The CDR3, as DNA: TGTGCCAGCAGCGGAGGGTTTCGGGGCTACACCTTC. As protein: CASSGGFRGYTF. The chain recombines TRBV7-2 with TRBJ1-2; D gene unclear. Germline loops: CDR1 SGHTA, CDR2 FQGNSA. V was clipped by 5 bases and J by 8 bases, with 12 bases between them. This CDR3 contains 12 residues.